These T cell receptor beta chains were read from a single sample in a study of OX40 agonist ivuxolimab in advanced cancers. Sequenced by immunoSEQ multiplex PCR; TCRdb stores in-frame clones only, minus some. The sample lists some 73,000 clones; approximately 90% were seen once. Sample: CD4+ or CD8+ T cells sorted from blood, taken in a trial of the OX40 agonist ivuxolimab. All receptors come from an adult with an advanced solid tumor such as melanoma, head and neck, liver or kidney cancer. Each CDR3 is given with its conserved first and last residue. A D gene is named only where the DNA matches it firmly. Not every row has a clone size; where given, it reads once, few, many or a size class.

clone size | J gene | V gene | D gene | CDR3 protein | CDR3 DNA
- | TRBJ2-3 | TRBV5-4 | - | CASSLDWKSTDTQYF | TGTGCCAGCAGCTTGGACTGGAAAAGCACAGATACGCAGTATTTT
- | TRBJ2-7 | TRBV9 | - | CASSSDYEQYF | TGTGCCAGCAGCTCGGACTACGAGCAGTACTTC
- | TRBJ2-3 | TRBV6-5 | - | CASSYSDGNTQYF | TGTGCCAGCAGTTATTCCGACGGGAATACGCAGTATTTT
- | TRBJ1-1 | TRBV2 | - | CASIRGGASEAFF | TGTGCCAGCATCCGGGGGGGGGCCAGTGAAGCTTTCTTT
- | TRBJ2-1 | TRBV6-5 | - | CASRVIGAYNEQFF | TGTGCCAGCAGGGTGATAGGGGCGTACAATGAGCAGTTCTTC
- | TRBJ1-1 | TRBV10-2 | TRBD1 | CASRFQQGGAEAFF | TGCGCCAGCAGGTTCCAACAGGGGGGGGCTGAAGCTTTCTTT
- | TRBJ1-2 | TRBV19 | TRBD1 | CASSQDRAHRSYTF | TGTGCCAGTAGTCAAGACAGGGCCCACCGCAGCTACACCTTC
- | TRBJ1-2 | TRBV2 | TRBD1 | CASSQGDRDYGYTF | TGTGCCAGCAGTCAAGGGGACAGGGACTATGGCTACACCTTC
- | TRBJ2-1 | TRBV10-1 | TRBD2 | CASSESLAGGPGYHNEQFF | TGCGCCAGCAGTGAGTCTCTAGCGGGAGGGCCGGGATACCACAATGAGCAGTTCTTC
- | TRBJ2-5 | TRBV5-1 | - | CASSHVETQYF | TGCGCCAGCAGCCACGTTGAGACCCAGTACTTC
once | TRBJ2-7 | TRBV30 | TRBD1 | CAWKSWQGAYEQYF | TGTGCCTGGAAGTCCTGGCAGGGGGCCTACGAGCAGTACTTC
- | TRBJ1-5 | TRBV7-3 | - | CASSLDYRNQPQHF | TGTGCCAGCAGCTTAGATTACCGCAATCAGCCCCAGCATTTT
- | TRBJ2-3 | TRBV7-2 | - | CASSHRTAQDTQYF | TGTGCCAGCAGCCATAGGACAGCGCAAGATACGCAGTATTTT
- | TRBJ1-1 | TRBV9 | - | CASSAGHQNTEAFF | TGTGCCAGCAGCGCCGGACACCAGAACACTGAAGCTTTCTTT
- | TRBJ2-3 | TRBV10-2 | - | CASSGQYTQYF | TGCGCCAGCTCCGGACAGTATACGCAGTATTTT
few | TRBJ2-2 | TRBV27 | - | CASSWTAGRELFF | TGTGCCAGCAGTTGGACAGCCGGCAGGGAGCTGTTTTTT
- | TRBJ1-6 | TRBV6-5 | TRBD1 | CASSIPGQGYSPLHF | TGTGCCAGCAGCATTCCGGGACAGGGGTATTCACCCCTCCACTTT